The sequence of this T cell receptor (beta chain) was determined in a study of OX40 agonist ivuxolimab in advanced cancers. Clones were read by immunoSEQ multiplex PCR, and TCRdb kept only the in-frame ones, dropping some. The table has just over 25,000 clones, 65% to 90% seen once. The material was CD4+ or CD8+ T cells sorted from blood, obtained in a trial of the OX40 agonist ivuxolimab. The clonotype comes from an adult with an advanced solid tumor such as melanoma, head and neck, liver or kidney cancer.

CDR3 region: CASSQIDRAYNEQFF. The CDR3 DNA reads as TGCGCCAGCAGCCAAATAGACAGGGCATACAATGAGCAGTTCTTC. This sequence joins TRBV4-3 and TRBJ2-1; 7 bases align to TRBD1. V lost 2 bases and J lost 4; bases outside the gene matches: 5. This CDR3 has 15 residues. The germline gives CDR1 LGHNA, CDR2 YSLEER.